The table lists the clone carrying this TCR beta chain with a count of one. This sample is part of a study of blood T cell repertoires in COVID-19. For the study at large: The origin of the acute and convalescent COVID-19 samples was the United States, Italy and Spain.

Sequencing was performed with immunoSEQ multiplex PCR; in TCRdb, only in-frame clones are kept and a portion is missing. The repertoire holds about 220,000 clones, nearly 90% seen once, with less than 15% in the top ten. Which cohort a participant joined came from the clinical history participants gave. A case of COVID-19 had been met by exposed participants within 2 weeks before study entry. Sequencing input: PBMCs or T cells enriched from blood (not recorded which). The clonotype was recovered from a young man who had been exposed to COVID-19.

The CDR3, as DNA: TGTGCCAGTAGTGACAGGGGTCGGGGCTATGAAAAACTGTTTTTT. This encodes CASSDRGRGYEKLFF. This chain connects TRBV19 to TRBJ1-4; 8 nucleotides align to TRBD1. The CDR3 is 15 amino acids. Losses at the gene ends were 5 bases for V and 6 bases for J; bases not matched to a gene: 8. Germline V CDR1 and CDR2: LNHDA, SQIVND (reference sequence).